This TCR beta chain originates from a study of blood T cell repertoires in COVID-19. Per the authors' pipeline: Using reference gene primer amplification, nucleated cell counts were estimated. Profiling relied on immunoSEQ multiplex PCR, and the TCRdb table lists in-frame clones only, not all of them. V and J calls and clone size are those listed in that table; D and trimming were worked out from the DNA. The sample contains under 200,000 clones, about 88% of which appear only once. This clone was observed a few times. The sample was peripheral blood. The clonotype was recovered from a woman older than 75 with acute or convalescent COVID-19.

This CDR3 is CASSQEDFGEKLFF. CDR3 sequence (DNA): TGTGCCAGCAGCCAAGAAGACTTCGGGGAAAAACTGTTTTTT. This chain connects TRBV3-1 (or the pseudogene TRBV3-2) to TRBJ1-4; D not certain. The V end lost 0 bases, the J end lost 8 bases, and 10 bases lay between the germline ends. The CDR3 contains 14 residues. Germline V gives CDR1 LGHDT, CDR2 YNNKEL (reference sequence).